This TCR beta chain was recovered during a study of T and B cells in COVID-19 patients. Germline-derived CDR1 and CDR2 are MNHNS and SASEGT. This CDR3 has 14 amino acids. V lost 7 bases and J lost 7, with 17 bases in between. TRB was amplified from around 250-500 ng of blood genomic DNA. Multiplex PCR with BIOMED2 TRB-A/B primer pools amplified TRB rearrangements. MiXCR, applied by TCRdb to the multiplex PCR reads, yields one record per CDR3 protein. This table holds about 8,000 distinct CDR3 sequences, 20% to 30% found once. In the case of this clonotype: What it binds is not known.

Study-wide results and limits: Sorted SARS-CoV-2-responsive or tetramer+ T cells and CD4+, regulatory and CD8+ subsets were not yet sequenced.

The chain employs TRBV6-1 and TRBJ1-5, with D possibly being TRBD1 (6 bases). Sequenced: blood. The TCR was taken from a human donor with active COVID-19. CDR3 DNA sequence: TGTGCCAGCATTAGAGGGGGAGCGTGGCAGCCCCAGCATTTT. Encoded protein: CASIRGGAWQPQHF.